The text below deals with one TCR beta chain. With no exception, relapse followed autologous stem cell transplantation in all patients, and brentuximab vedotin exposure varied. This sample is drawn from a study of PD-1 blockade in classical Hodgkin lymphoma. Looked up from germline, CDR1 is SEHNR and CDR2 is FQNEAQ (reference sequence). This CDR3 has 12 amino acids. Between the trimmed V and J ends, which lost 1 base and 2 bases, there was a span of 3 bases. Measured with immunoSEQ multiplex PCR; TCRdb has only the in-frame clones, and not every one. The sample comprises around 39,000 clones, over 60% of which are singletons, and roughly 15% rests with the top ten.

The TCR comes from a human donor with classical Hodgkin lymphoma. This sample comprised peripheral blood mononuclear cells (PBMCs), obtained before the second cycle of nivolumab. The genes are TRBV7-9 and TRBJ2-7; unclear D gene. The CDR3 nucleotides read TGTGCCAGCAGCTTAGGAACCTACGAGCAGTACTTC. Protein sequence: CASSLGTYEQYF.